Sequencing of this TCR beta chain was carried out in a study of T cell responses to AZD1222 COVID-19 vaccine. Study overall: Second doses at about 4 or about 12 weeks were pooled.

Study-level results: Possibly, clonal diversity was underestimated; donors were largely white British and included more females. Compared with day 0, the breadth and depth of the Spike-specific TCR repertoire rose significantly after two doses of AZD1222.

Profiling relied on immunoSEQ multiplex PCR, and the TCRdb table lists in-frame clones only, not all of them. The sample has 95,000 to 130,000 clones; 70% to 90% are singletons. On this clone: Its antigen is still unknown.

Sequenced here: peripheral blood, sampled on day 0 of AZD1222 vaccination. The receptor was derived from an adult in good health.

CDR3 in amino acids: CASSLETAEQYF. CDR3 bases: TGTGCCAGCAGCTTAGAGACCGCCGAGCAGTACTTC. V usage is TRBV7-2 and J usage is TRBJ2-7, with D uncertain. CDR1 and CDR2 from the germline V gene are SGHTA and FQGNSA. The V end lost 1 base, the J end lost 6 bases, and 7 bases lay between the germline ends. CDR3 length equals 12 residues. Full variable domain (outside the CDR3, taken from reference TRBV7-2 and TRBJ2-7): GAGVSQSPSNKVTEKGKDVELRCDPISGHTALYWYRQSLGQGLEFLIYFQGNSAPDKSGLPSDRFSAERTGGSVSTLTIQRTQQEDSAVYLCASSLETAEQYFGPGTRLTVT.